A single sample is the source of the 31 T cell receptor beta chains below, sequenced in a study of blood T cell repertoires in COVID-19. TCRdb's copy holds only in-frame clones and misses some; the assay was immunoSEQ multiplex PCR. The sample contains about 200,000 clones, about 85% of which appear only once. Material: peripheral blood. The receptor set was obtained from a man aged 35 to 55 with acute or convalescent COVID-19.

The chain combines TRBV29-1 with TRBJ2-7; D is possibly TRBD1 (6 bases). The V and J ends lost 2 bases and 5 bases respectively, with 13 bases between them. Germline V CDR1 and CDR2: SQVTM, ANQGSEA. There are 13 residues in the CDR3. The CDR3 nucleotides are TGCAGCGTTGAACACAGGGCAGAGGACGAGCAGTACTTC. Protein sequence: CSVEHRAEDEQYF.

The gene calls are TRBV18 and TRBJ2-2; D possibly corresponds to TRBD1 (6 bases). Germline CDR1 KGHSH, CDR2 LQKENI. Trimming stripped 0 bases from V and 7 bases from J, with 15 bases between. The CDR3 has 16 residues. CDR3 sequence (DNA): TGTGCCAGCTCACCACCGAATACACAGGGACACGGGGAGCTGTTTTTT. Protein sequence: CASSPPNTQGHGELFF. Looking up the rest from reference TRBV18 and TRBJ2-2 gives the full variable domain: NAGVMQNPRHLVRRRGQEARLRCSPMKGHSHVYWYRQLPEEGLKFMVYLQKENIIDESGMPKERFSAEFPKEGPSILRIQQVVRGDSAAYFCASSPPNTQGHGELFFGEGSRLTVL.

This clone was seen a handful of times. J is TRBJ2-3 and V is TRBV20-1, with 8 bases identical to TRBD2. The CDR3 loop spans 14 amino acids. Trimming at V came to 3 bases and at J to 1 base, leaving 3 bases not matched to a gene. CDR1 is DFQATT and CDR2 is SNEGSKA in the germline V gene (reference sequence). The CDR3: CSASVTSGTDTQYF. The CDR3 nucleotides read TGCAGTGCTAGTGTGACTAGCGGCACAGATACGCAGTATTTT.

J is TRBJ2-3 and V is TRBV28; maybe TRBD2 (5 bases). From germline, CDR1 is MDHEN and CDR2 SYDVKM. CDR3 length: 13 amino acids. V was pared by 5 bases and J by 3 bases, with 9 bases between. As DNA, the CDR3 is TGTGCCAGCAGTCACAGAGGGACAGATACGCAGTATTTT. Amino acids: CASSHRGTDTQYF.

The chain has TRBV19 and TRBJ1-5; 8 bases fit TRBD1. After removal of 5 bases from V and 4 bases from J, the junction contained 10 bases not matched to a gene. There are 16 residues in the CDR3. The germline gives CDR1 LNHDA, CDR2 SQIVND (reference sequence). CDR3 region: CASSLTGTGPNQPQHF. As DNA, the CDR3 is TGTGCCAGTAGTCTTACCGGGACAGGCCCGAATCAGCCCCAGCATTTT.

This clone was seen a single time. The CDR3 loop reads CSVRAGGNTEAFF. Here the CDR3 DNA reads TGCAGCGTTCGGGCGGGGGGGAACACTGAAGCTTTCTTT. The chain carries TRBV29-1 and TRBJ1-1, with a tentative D call TRBD1 (5 bases). This CDR3 has 13 amino acids. Trimming stripped 5 bases from V and 1 base from J, with 11 bases between. CDR1 and CDR2 (germline): SQVTM, ANQGSEA.

The chain couples TRBV5-1 to TRBJ1-2; D remains unclear. Trimming removed 4 bases at V and 8 bases at J, with 15 bases between. The germline gives CDR1 SGHRS, CDR2 YFSETQ. This CDR3 has 13 residues. The CDR3 spells CASSPVEAGGYTF. The CDR3 nucleotides are TGCGCCAGCAGCCCGGTCGAGGCGGGGGGCTACACCTTC.

This clone was seen a handful of times. The same CDR3 also results from other DNA sequences found in this sample. The V and J genes are TRBV6-5 and TRBJ2-3; TRBD2 matches 13 bases. The germline gives CDR1 MNHEY, CDR2 SVGAGI. CDR3 length: 15 amino acids. The ends lost 6 bases at V and 3 bases at J; junction bases unmatched: 3. CDR3 sequence reads: CASRGGLAGTDTQYF. CDR3 sequence (DNA): TGTGCCAGCAGGGGGGGACTAGCGGGAACAGATACGCAGTATTTT.

The V gene is TRBV6-1, the J gene TRBJ1-2, with 9 bases aligning to TRBD1. V was pared by 1 base and J by 7 bases, with 7 bases of the junction left unmatched. The CDR3 runs to 15 residues. The V gene's germline CDR1 is MNHNS and CDR2 SASEGT. This chain's CDR3 is CASSEGTGGIGGYTF. DNA of the CDR3: TGTGCCAGCAGTGAAGGCACAGGGGGCATAGGTGGCTACACCTTC.

CDR3 sequence (DNA): TGTGCCAGCTCACCCCCCCGGACAGGGGACTCCACAGATACGCAGTATTTT. It codes for CASSPPRTGDSTDTQYF. The J gene is TRBJ2-3, the V gene TRBV18; 9 bases line up with TRBD1. V shed 3 bases and J 2 bases; nucleotides not matched to a gene: 9. Germline loops: CDR1 KGHSH, CDR2 LQKENI. The CDR3 extends over 17 amino acids. The complete variable domain, with remaining parts taken from reference TRBV18 and TRBJ2-3, reads NAGVMQNPRHLVRRRGQEARLRCSPMKGHSHVYWYRQLPEEGLKFMVYLQKENIIDESGMPKERFSAEFPKEGPSILRIQQVVRGDSAAYFCASSPPRTGDSTDTQYFGPGTRLTVL.

The CDR3: CASSRTGEGDTQYF. DNA of the CDR3: TGTGCCAGCAGTAGGACAGGGGAGGGGGATACGCAGTATTTT. V usage is TRBV6-6 and J usage is TRBJ2-3, with TRBD1 matching over 9 bases. CDR3 length: 14 residues. Germline loops: CDR1 MNHNY, CDR2 SVGAGI (reference sequence). Trimming took 5 bases from V and 6 from J; bases not matched to a gene: 6.

V is TRBV14 and J is TRBJ2-1; 10 bases map to TRBD2. The germline CDR1 and CDR2 sequences are SGHDN and FVKESK. The CDR3 covers 15 residues. Germline trimming cut 4 bases from V and 2 bases from J; bases unmatched to any gene: 2. The CDR3 is CASSPLAGAYNEQFF. The DNA of the CDR3 is TGTGCCAGCAGCCCGCTAGCGGGGGCCTACAATGAGCAGTTCTTC.

The chain is built from TRBV5-4 and TRBJ2-7; 7 nucleotides align to TRBD2. From germline, CDR1 is SGHNT and CDR2 YYREEE (reference sequence). The CDR3 has 11 amino acids. With V trimmed by 10 bases and J by 2 bases, 3 bases remained unmatched. CDR3 bases: TGTGCCGCGGGGGAAACCTACGAGCAGTACTTC. Amino acids: CAAGETYEQYF.

This chain links TRBV27 with TRBJ2-7; TRBD2 agrees at 8 bases. The CDR3 is 15 amino acids. J lost 3 bases, V lost 2 bases, and 6 bases had no gene match. Germline lookup yields CDR1 MNHEY and CDR2 SMNVEV (reference sequence). The CDR3 loop reads CASSLRTSGNYEQYF. The CDR3 DNA sequence: TGTGCCAGCAGTTTAAGAACTAGCGGAAACTACGAGCAGTACTTC.

Only a few counts were recorded for this clone. The V call is TRBV4-1, the J call TRBJ1-1; maybe TRBD1 (6 bases). Germline loops: CDR1 MGHRA, CDR2 YSYEKL. Deletions cut 3 bases from V and 0 bases from J, with 11 bases between. The CDR3 covers 15 residues. The CDR3 DNA reads as TGCGCCAGCAGCCATTATAGGGACATGAACACTGAAGCTTTCTTT. This codes for CASSHYRDMNTEAFF.

The CDR3 region has the DNA TGTGCCAGCTCACGAGCCGGGACAGGGGTTCAAGAGACCCAGTACTTC. Translated: CASSRAGTGVQETQYF. The rearrangement uses TRBV18 and TRBJ2-5; 10 bases agree with TRBD1. From germline, CDR1 is KGHSH and CDR2 LQKENI. V shed 4 bases, J shed 2 bases, and the junction held 7 bases outside the gene matches. This CDR3 is 16 amino acids long.

This clone appeared once. V is TRBV5-1 and J is TRBJ2-1; 8 bases are a match to TRBD1. Per germline, CDR1 SGHRS and CDR2 YFSETQ. V gave up 4 bases and J gave up 4 bases; unmatched junction bases: 7. The CDR3 length is 15 residues. The CDR3 DNA sequence: TGCGCCAGCAGCGATGGGACAGGAGAGTACAATGAGCAGTTCTTC. Protein: CASSDGTGEYNEQFF.

This CDR3 reads CASSPRRGGWWTQYF. DNA for the CDR3: TGTGCCAGCAGCCCGAGGCGGGGGGGCTGGTGGACCCAGTACTTC. The chain joins TRBV7-9 to TRBJ2-5; TRBD2 agrees at 9 bases. The CDR3 totals 15 residues. Germline loops: CDR1 SEHNR, CDR2 FQNEAQ (reference sequence). Germline trimming cut 5 bases from V and 7 bases from J; bases unmatched to any gene: 11.

This chain links TRBV3-1 (or the pseudogene TRBV3-2) with TRBJ2-7, with 7 bases matching TRBD2. The CDR3 covers 16 residues. Germline values: CDR1 LGHDT, CDR2 YNNKEL (reference sequence). With 0 bases clipped from V and 3 bases from J, the junction kept 8 bases outside the gene matches. DNA of the CDR3: TGTGCCAGCAGCCAAGAGGGAGGGGCGACGTTCTACGAGCAGTACTTC. It encodes CASSQEGGATFYEQYF.

The rearrangement uses TRBV12-3 or TRBV12-4 and TRBJ2-3, with TRBD1 matching over 10 bases. V shed 6 bases and J 3 bases; nucleotides not matched to a gene: 0. This CDR3 comprises 13 residues. DNA for the CDR3: TGTGCCAGCAGGGGACAGGGGACAGATACGCAGTATTTT. Residues: CASRGQGTDTQYF.

The chain carries TRBV10-3 and TRBJ1-5; D is possibly TRBD1 (5 bases). Germline CDR1 reads ENHRY; CDR2 reads SYGVKD. V was shortened by 0 bases and J by 8 bases, with 11 bases between the two germline ends. The CDR3 runs to 14 residues. The CDR3 sequence is CAISESGGMEPQHF. CDR3 DNA sequence: TGTGCCATCAGTGAGTCGGGGGGGATGGAGCCCCAGCATTTT.

The genes are TRBV9 and TRBJ2-3, with 7 bases fitting TRBD2. J lost 3 bases, V lost 0 bases, and 7 bases had no gene match. The CDR3 loop spans 16 amino acids. Germline V gene sequence: CDR1 SGDLS, CDR2 YYNGEE. The CDR3 loop reads CASSVARLASTDTQYF. The DNA for the CDR3 is TGTGCCAGCAGCGTAGCAAGACTAGCCTCTACAGATACGCAGTATTTT. Supplemented by reference TRBV9 and TRBJ2-3, the full variable domain reads DSGVTQTPKHLITATGQRVTLRCSPRSGDLSVYWYQQSLDQGLQFLIQYYNGEERAKGNILERFSAQQFPDLHSELNLSSLELGDSALYFCASSVARLASTDTQYFGPGTRLTVL.

The chain has TRBV29-1 and TRBJ2-1; 8 bases align to TRBD1. J gave up 4 bases and V 0 bases, and 5 bases lay outside the gene matches. The CDR3 contains 15 residues. From germline, CDR1 is SQVTM and CDR2 ANQGSEA. The CDR3: CSVEEGQVTYNEQFF. The CDR3, as DNA: TGCAGCGTTGAAGAGGGACAGGTCACATACAATGAGCAGTTCTTC.

V usage is TRBV6-5 and J usage is TRBJ1-5; D uncertain. V lost 7 bases to trimming and J lost 3 bases, with 16 bases between them. This CDR3 comprises 15 residues. Germline CDR1 reads MNHEY; CDR2 reads SVGAGI. CDR3 nucleotide sequence: TGTGCCAGCACTCCCAAGGGAGAAACCAATCAGCCCCAGCATTTT. This translates into CASTPKGETNQPQHF.

V usage is TRBV7-9 and J usage is TRBJ2-1; tentative D call: TRBD1 (6 bases). With 2 bases removed from V and 3 bases from J, the gap between germline ends came to 8 bases. The CDR3 contains 14 residues. Germline lookup yields CDR1 SEHNR and CDR2 FQNEAQ (reference sequence). CDR3 coding DNA: TGTGCCAGCAGCTTAATACAGGGCTACAATGAGCAGTTCTTC. Translating gives CASSLIQGYNEQFF.

The chain combines TRBV19 with TRBJ2-7; 14 nucleotides match TRBD2. The CDR3 runs to 16 residues. Per germline, CDR1 LNHDA and CDR2 SQIVND (reference sequence). The V gene end was trimmed by 5 bases and the J gene end by 5 bases; junction bases not matched to a gene: 8. CDR3 residues: CASSARTSGGINEQYF. The CDR3 nucleotides are TGTGCCAGTAGTGCCAGGACTAGCGGGGGGATCAACGAGCAGTACTTC.

J is TRBJ1-3 and V is TRBV7-3; D is ambiguous. There are 16 residues in the CDR3. V was pared by 0 bases and J by 0 bases, with 9 bases between. Germline-derived CDR1 and CDR2 are SGHTA and FQGTGA. The CDR3 sequence is CASSLTGGSSGNTIYF. CDR3 DNA: TGTGCCAGCAGCTTAACGGGAGGATCCTCTGGAAACACCATATATTTT.

The J gene is TRBJ1-2, the V gene TRBV12-3 or TRBV12-4; perhaps TRBD1 as D (5 bases). The CDR3 is made up of 12 amino acids. V was cut by 8 bases and J by 2 bases, with 9 bases left in between. The CDR3 region is CASVGQNYGYTF. CDR3 in DNA: TGTGCCAGCGTGGGGCAGAACTATGGCTACACCTTC.

This clone was observed a handful of times. The chain is built from TRBV30 and TRBJ1-6; TRBD1 might be the D (5 bases). The CDR3 length is 20 residues. Germline CDR1 GTSNPN, CDR2 SVGIG (reference sequence). V dropped 0 bases and J dropped 5 bases, with 26 bases sitting between them. CDR3 sequence (DNA): TGTGCCTGGAGTGTACAAGATGTGTTGGGGGGTAGGATGGATAATTCACCCCTCCACTTT. As protein: CAWSVQDVLGGRMDNSPLHF.

This clone was seen only a few times. This chain uses TRBV4-1 with TRBJ1-5; TRBD1 matches 7 bases. CDR1 MGHRA and CDR2 YSYEKL come from the germline V gene. J gave up 4 bases and V 2 bases, and 8 bases lay outside the gene matches. The CDR3 has 16 residues. This CDR3 is CASSQYDREGNQPQHF. In DNA form, the CDR3 reads TGCGCCAGCAGCCAATACGACAGGGAAGGAAATCAGCCCCAGCATTTT.

The genes are TRBV19 and TRBJ2-6; 7 positions match TRBD1. Germline V gives CDR1 LNHDA, CDR2 SQIVND (reference sequence). This CDR3 is 17 amino acids long. V lost 5 bases, J lost 1 base, and 8 bases stayed unmatched. CDR3 amino acids: CASSVTGVRSGANVLTF. CDR3 in DNA: TGTGCCAGTAGTGTAACAGGGGTAAGATCTGGGGCCAACGTCCTGACTTTC.